This paragraph covers one T cell receptor (beta chain) sequence. This sample was taken from a study of cytomegalovirus exposure and HLA in healthy donors. 13 Jbeta primers and 60 Vbeta primers were used for the PCR. The assay was immunoSEQ multiplex PCR, and TCRdb's table has in-frame clones only and misses some. This sample carries around 90,000 clones, 64% of them seen once, and the ten largest clones take around 2%. Healthy donors of bone marrow made up the group. CDR1 KGHSH and CDR2 LQKENI come from the germline V gene. V gave up 1 base and J gave up 3 bases, with 6 bases separating them. The CDR3 sequence is 14 residues long.

The chain employs TRBV18 and TRBJ1-4; tentatively, D is TRBD1 (5 bases). Specimen: PBMCs. The clonotype originates from a human donor in good health. CDR3 region: CASSPQGSNEKLFF. The CDR3 bases are TGTGCCAGCTCACCACAGGGGTCTAATGAAAAACTGTTTTTT.